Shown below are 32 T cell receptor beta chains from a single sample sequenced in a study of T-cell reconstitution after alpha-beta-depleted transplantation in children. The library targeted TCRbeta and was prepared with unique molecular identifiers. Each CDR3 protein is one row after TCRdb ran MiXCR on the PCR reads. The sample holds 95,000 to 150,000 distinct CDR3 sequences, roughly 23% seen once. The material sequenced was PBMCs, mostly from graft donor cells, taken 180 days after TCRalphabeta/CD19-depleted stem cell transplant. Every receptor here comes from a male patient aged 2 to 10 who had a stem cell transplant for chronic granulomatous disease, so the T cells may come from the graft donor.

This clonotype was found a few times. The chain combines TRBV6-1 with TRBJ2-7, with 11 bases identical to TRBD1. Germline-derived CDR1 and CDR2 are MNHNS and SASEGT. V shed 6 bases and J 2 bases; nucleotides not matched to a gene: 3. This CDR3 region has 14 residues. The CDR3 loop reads CASSAGQGAYEQYF. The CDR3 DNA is TGTGCCAGCAGCGCGGGACAGGGGGCCTACGAGCAGTACTTC.

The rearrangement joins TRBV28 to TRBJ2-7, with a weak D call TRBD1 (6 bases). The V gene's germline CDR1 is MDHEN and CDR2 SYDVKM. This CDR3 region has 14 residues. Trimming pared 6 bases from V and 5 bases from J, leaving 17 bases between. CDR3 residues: CASSPLAGADEQYF. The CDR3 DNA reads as TGTGCCAGCAGCCCCCTGGCAGGGGCTGACGAGCAGTACTTC.

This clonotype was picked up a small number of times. As DNA, the CDR3 is TGTGCCAGCAGCTTATACCGACCGGGACTAGCACCCGATACGCAGTATTTT. Translation gives CASSLYRPGLAPDTQYF. The chain joins TRBV7-2 to TRBJ2-3, with 9 positions matching TRBD2. The CDR3 is 17 residues long. Germline CDR1 is SGHTA and CDR2 is FQGNSA. V lost 2 bases, J lost 6 bases, and 12 bases stayed unmatched.

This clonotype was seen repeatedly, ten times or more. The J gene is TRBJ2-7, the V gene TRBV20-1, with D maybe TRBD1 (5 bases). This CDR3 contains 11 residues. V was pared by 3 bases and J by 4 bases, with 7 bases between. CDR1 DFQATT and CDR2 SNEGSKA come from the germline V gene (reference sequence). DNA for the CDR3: TGCAGTGCTAGCAGGGAATACGAGCAGTACTTC. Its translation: CSASREYEQYF.

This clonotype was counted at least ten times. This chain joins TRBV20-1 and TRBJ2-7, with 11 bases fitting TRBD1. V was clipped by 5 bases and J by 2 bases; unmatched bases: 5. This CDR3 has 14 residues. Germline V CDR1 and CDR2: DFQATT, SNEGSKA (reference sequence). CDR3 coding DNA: TGCAGTGCTCCTGGGACAGGGGGAACCTACGAGCAGTACTTC. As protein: CSAPGTGGTYEQYF.

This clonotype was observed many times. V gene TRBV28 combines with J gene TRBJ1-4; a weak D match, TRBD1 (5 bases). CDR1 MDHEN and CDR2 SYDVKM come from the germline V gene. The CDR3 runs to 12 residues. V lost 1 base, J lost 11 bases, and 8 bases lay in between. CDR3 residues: CASSLLGEKLFF. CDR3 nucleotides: TGTGCCAGCAGTTTATTGGGGGAGAAACTGTTTTTT.

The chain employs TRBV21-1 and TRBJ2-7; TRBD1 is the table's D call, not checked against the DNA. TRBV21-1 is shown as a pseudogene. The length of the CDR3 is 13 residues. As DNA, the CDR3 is TGTGCCAGCCCGGACACACTGACCTACGAGCAGTACTTC. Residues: CASPDTLTYEQYF.

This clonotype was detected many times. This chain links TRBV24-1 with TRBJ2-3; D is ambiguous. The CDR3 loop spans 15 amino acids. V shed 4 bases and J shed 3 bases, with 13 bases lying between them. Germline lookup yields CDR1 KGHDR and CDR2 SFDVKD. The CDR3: CATSDATLLTDTQYF. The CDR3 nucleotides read TGTGCCACCAGTGACGCGACCCTTTTGACAGATACGCAGTATTTT.

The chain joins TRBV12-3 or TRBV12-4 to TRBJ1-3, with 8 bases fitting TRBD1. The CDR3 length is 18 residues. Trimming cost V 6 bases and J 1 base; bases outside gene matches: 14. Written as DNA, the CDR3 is TGTGCCAGCAGGATGACAGGGGAAGGGACCCTTTCTGGAAACACCATATATTTT. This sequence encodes CASRMTGEGTLSGNTIYF.

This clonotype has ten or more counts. Written as DNA, the CDR3 is TGTGCCACCAGCAGAGATCCGGCTAGCAGTGAGACCCAGTACTTC. As protein: CATSRDPASSETQYF. The chain joins TRBV15 to TRBJ2-5; D is perhaps TRBD2 (5 bases). This CDR3 has 15 amino acids. The V and J ends lost 0 bases and 5 bases respectively, with 13 bases between them. CDR1 and CDR2 from the germline V gene are LNHNV and YYDKDF (reference sequence). Drawing the rest from reference TRBV15 and TRBJ2-5, the complete variable domain is DAMVIQNPRYQVTQFGKPVTLSCSQTLNHNVMYWYQQKSSQAPKLLFHYYDKDFNNEADTPDNFQSRRPNTSFCFLDIRSPGLGDTAMYLCATSRDPASSETQYFGPGTRLLVL.

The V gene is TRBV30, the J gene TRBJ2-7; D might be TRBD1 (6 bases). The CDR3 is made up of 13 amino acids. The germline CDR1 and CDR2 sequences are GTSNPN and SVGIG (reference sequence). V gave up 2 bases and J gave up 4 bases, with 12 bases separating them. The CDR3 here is CAWSPGTLYEQYF. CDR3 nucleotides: TGTGCCTGGAGTCCAGGGACATTGTACGAGCAGTACTTC. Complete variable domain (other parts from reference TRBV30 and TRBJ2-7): SQTIHQWPATLVQPVGSPLSLECTVEGTSNPNLYWYRQAAGRGLQLLFYSVGIGQISSEVPQNLSASRPQDRQFILSSKKLLLSDSGFYLCAWSPGTLYEQYFGPGTRLTVT.

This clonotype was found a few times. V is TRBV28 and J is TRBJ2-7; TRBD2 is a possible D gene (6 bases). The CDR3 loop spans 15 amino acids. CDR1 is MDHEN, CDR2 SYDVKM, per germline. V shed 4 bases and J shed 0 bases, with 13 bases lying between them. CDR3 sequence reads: CASSSGTAYSYEQYF. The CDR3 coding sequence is TGTGCCAGCAGTTCCGGGACTGCCTACTCCTACGAGCAGTACTTC. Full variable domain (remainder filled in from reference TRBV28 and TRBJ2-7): DVKVTQSSRYLVKRTGEKVFLECVQDMDHENMFWYRQDPGLGLRLIYFSYDVKMKEKGDIPEGYSVSREKKERFSLILESASTNQTSMYLCASSSGTAYSYEQYFGPGTRLTVT.

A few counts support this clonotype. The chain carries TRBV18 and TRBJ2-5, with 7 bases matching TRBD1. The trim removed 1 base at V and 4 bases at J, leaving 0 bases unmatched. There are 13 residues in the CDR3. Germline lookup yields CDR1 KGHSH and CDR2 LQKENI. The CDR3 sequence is CASSPRTGETQYF. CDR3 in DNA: TGTGCCAGCTCACCACGGACAGGAGAGACCCAGTACTTC.

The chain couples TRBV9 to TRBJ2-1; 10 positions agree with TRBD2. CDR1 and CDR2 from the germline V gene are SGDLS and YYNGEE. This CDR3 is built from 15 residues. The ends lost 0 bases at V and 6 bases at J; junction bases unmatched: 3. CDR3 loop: CASSVGWTSGNEQFF. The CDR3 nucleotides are TGTGCCAGCAGCGTAGGTTGGACTAGCGGCAATGAGCAGTTCTTC.

The CDR3 sequence is CASSLTYNEQFF. CDR3 sequence (DNA): TGTGCCAGCAGTTTAACCTACAATGAGCAGTTCTTC. This sequence joins TRBV12-3 or TRBV12-4 and TRBJ2-1, with D hard to call. V was clipped by 2 bases and J by 2 bases, with 1 base between them. This CDR3 region has 12 residues.

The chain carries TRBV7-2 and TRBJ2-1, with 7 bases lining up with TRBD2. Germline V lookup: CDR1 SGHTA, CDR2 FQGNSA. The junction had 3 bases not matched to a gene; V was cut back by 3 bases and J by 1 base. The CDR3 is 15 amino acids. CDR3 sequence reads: CASSFGRESYNEQFF. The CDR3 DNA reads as TGTGCCAGCAGCTTTGGGAGGGAATCCTACAATGAGCAGTTCTTC.

The CDR3 loop reads CASSSGTGPEKLFF. DNA of the CDR3: TGTGCCAGCAGCTCGGGGACAGGGCCCGAAAAACTGTTTTTT. The V call is TRBV7-2, the J call TRBJ1-4; 9 nucleotides agree with TRBD1. V gave up 4 bases and J gave up 8 bases; unmatched junction bases: 5. The V gene's germline CDR1 is SGHTA and CDR2 FQGNSA. This CDR3 contains 14 residues.

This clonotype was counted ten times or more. The CDR3 here is CASSVASSFVETQYF. The CDR3 DNA reads as TGTGCCAGCAGCGTAGCTTCTAGCTTCGTAGAGACCCAGTACTTC. The V call is TRBV9, the J call TRBJ2-5, with a possible D match to TRBD2 (5 bases). V lost 0 bases and J 4 bases, leaving 13 bases between the germline ends. This CDR3 has 15 amino acids. The germline CDR1 and CDR2 sequences are SGDLS and YYNGEE.

Here the CDR3 DNA reads TGTGCCAGCAGACGGACAGGGGTCTCCTACGAGCAGTACTTC. Its translation is CASRRTGVSYEQYF. The V and J genes are TRBV12-3 or TRBV12-4 and TRBJ2-7, with TRBD1 matching over 9 bases. This CDR3 region has 14 residues. Trimming removed 6 bases from V and 0 bases from J; junction bases left unmatched: 3.

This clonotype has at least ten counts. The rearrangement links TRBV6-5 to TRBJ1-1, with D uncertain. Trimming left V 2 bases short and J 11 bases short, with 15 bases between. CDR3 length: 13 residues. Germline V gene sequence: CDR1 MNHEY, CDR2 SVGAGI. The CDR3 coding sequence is TGTGCCAGCAGTTACAAAGCTGAGACCGGTGCTTTCTTT. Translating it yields CASSYKAETGAFF.

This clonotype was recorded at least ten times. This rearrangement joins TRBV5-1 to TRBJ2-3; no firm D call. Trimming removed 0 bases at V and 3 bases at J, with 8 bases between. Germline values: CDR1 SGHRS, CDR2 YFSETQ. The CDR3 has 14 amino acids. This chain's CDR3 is CASSLDPITDTQYF. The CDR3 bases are TGCGCCAGCAGCTTGGACCCGATTACAGATACGCAGTATTTT.

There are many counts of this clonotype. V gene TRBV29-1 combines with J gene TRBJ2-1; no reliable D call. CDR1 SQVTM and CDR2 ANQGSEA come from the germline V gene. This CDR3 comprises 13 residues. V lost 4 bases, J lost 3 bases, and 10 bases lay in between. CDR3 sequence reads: CSVVSRNYNEQFF. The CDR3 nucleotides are TGCAGCGTTGTTTCAAGGAACTACAATGAGCAGTTCTTC.

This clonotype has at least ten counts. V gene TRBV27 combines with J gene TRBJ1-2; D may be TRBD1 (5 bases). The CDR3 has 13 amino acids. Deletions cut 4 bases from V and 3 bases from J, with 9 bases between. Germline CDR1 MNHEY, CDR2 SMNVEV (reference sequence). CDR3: CASSYGADYGYTF. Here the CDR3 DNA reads TGTGCCAGCAGTTATGGGGCAGACTATGGCTACACCTTC.

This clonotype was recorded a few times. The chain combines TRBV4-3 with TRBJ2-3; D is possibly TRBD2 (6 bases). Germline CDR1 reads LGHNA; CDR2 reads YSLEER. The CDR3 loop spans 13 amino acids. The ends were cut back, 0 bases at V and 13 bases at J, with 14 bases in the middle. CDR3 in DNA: TGCGCCAGCAGCCAAGACGGGGGTGGACTCAAGTATTTT. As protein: CASSQDGGGLKYF.

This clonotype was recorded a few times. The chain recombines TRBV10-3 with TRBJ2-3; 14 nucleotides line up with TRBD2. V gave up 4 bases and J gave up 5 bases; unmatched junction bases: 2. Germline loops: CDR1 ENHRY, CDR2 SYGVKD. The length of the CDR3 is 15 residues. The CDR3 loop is CAISAGLAGVDTQYF. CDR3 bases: TGTGCCATCAGTGCGGGACTAGCGGGAGTAGATACGCAGTATTTT.

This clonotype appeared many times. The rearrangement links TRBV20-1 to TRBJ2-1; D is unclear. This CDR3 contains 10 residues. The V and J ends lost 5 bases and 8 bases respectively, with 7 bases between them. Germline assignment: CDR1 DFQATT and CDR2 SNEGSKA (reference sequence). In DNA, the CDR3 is TGCAGTGCTGATCGAGATGAGCAGTTCTTC. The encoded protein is CSADRDEQFF.

This CDR3 is CASGGGPPYEQYF. For the CDR3, the DNA is TGCGCCAGCGGCGGAGGGCCCCCCTACGAGCAGTACTTC. V is TRBV10-2 and J is TRBJ2-7, with a weak D call TRBD2 (6 bases). Germline loops: CDR1 WSHSY, CDR2 SAAADI. The CDR3 totals 13 residues. The germline V and J ends were trimmed by 8 bases and 2 bases, with 13 bases remaining between them.

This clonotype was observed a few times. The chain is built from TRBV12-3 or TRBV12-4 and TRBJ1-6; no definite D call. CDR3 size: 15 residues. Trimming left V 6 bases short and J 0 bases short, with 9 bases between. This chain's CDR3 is CASSLQSSYNSPLHF. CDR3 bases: TGTGCCAGCAGCCTCCAGAGCTCCTATAATTCACCCCTCCACTTT.

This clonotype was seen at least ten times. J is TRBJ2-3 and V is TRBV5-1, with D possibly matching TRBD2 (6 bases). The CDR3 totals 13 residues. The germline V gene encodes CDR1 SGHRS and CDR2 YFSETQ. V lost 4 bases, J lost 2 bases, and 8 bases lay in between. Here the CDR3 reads CASSAGFTDTQYF. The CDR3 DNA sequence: TGCGCCAGCAGCGCGGGGTTCACAGATACGCAGTATTTT.

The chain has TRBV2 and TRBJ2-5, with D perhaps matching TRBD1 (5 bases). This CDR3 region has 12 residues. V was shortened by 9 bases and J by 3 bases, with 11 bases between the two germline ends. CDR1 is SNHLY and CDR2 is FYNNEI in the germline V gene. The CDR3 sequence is CASSWGEETQYF. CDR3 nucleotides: TGTGCCAGTTCTTGGGGCGAAGAGACCCAGTACTTC.

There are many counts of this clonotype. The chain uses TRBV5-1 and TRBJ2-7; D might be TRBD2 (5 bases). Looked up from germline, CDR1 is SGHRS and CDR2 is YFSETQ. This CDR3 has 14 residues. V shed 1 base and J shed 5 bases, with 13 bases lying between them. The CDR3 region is CASSLSPGINEQYF. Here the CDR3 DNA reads TGCGCCAGCAGCTTGAGCCCGGGGATCAACGAGCAGTACTTC.

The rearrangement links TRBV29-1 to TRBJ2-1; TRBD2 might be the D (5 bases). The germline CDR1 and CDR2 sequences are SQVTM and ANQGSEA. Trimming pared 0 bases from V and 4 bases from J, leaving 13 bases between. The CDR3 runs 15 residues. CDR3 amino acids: CSVEDTGLRYNEQFF. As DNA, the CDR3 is TGCAGCGTTGAAGATACGGGATTACGTTACAATGAGCAGTTCTTC.